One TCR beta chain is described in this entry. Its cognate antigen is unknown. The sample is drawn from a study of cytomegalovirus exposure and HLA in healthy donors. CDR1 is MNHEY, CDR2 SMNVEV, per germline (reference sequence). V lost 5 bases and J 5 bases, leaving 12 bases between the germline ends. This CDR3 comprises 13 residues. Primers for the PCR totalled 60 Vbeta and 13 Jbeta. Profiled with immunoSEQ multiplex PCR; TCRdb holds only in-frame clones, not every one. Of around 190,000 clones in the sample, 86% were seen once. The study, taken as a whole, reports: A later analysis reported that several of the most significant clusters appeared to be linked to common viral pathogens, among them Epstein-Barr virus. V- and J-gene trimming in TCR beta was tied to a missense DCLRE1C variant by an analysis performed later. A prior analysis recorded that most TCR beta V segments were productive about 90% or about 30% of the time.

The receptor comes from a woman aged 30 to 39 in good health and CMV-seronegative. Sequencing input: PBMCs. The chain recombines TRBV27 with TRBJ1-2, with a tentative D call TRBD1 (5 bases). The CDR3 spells CASSQGVWYGYTF. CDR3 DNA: TGTGCCAGCAGTCAAGGGGTGTGGTATGGCTACACCTTC.